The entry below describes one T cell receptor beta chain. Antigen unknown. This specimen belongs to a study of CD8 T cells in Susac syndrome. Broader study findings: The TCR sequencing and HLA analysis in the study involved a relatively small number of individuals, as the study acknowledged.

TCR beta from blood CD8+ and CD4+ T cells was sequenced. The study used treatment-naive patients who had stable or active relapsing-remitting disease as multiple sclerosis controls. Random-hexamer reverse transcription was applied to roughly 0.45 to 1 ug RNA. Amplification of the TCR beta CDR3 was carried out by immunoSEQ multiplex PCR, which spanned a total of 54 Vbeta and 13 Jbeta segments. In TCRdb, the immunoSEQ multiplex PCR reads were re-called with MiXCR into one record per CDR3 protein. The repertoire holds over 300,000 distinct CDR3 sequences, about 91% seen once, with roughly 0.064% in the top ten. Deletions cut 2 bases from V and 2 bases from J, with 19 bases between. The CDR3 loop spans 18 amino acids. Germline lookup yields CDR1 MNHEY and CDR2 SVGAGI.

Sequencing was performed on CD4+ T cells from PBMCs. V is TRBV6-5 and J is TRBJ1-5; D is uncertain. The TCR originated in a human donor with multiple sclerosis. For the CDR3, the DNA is TGTGCCAGCAGTTACGGGCAGGTATGGGGTGGCCGCAATCAGCCCCAGCATTTT. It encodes CASSYGQVWGGRNQPQHF.